This is a list of T cell receptor beta chains from one sample in a study of lymphopenia after photon versus proton radiotherapy. Measured with immunoSEQ multiplex PCR; TCRdb has only the in-frame clones, and not every one. The table lists 25,000 to 35,000 clones, approximately 95% of them singletons. This specimen consisted of peripheral blood, obtained from a patient treated with photon-based radiotherapy. The receptors here all came from a woman between 45 and 65 years old with cholangiocarcinoma. The CDR3 runs from the conserved cysteine through the conserved F or W. A D gene is named only where the DNA matches it firmly. The listing skips clone size in some rows; elsewhere it reads once, few, many or a size class.

V gene	D gene	J gene	clone size	CDR3 DNA	CDR3 protein
TRBV2	TRBD1	TRBJ1-1	-	TGTGCCAGCAGAGGGACAGGGAGTACTGAAGCTTTCTTT	CASRGTGSTEAFF
TRBV5-8	TRBD2	TRBJ2-3	-	TGTGCCAGCAGCTTCGTTCGGCTAGCGGACACTGCAGGGACGCAGTATTTT	CASSFVRLADTAGTQYF
TRBV5-6	TRBD2	TRBJ2-3	-	TGTGCCAGCAGCCCAGGGAGCGGGGGGGCCTTGAATACGCAGTATTTT	CASSPGSGGALNTQYF
TRBV19	-	TRBJ1-2	-	TGTGCCAGTAGTCGAGGGGGGAGTTATTATGGCTACACCTTC	CASSRGGSYYGYTF
TRBV10-2	TRBD2	TRBJ2-3	-	TGCGCCACCAGCGGGGGGTCTGAAACAGATACGCAGTATTTT	CATSGGSETDTQYF
TRBV9	TRBD2	TRBJ2-7	-	TGTGCCAGCAGCGTGGCCGGGACTAGCTACGAGCAGTACTTC	CASSVAGTSYEQYF
TRBV19	-	TRBJ2-7	-	TGTGCCAGTAGTATGGGGGGACCGATGGAGCAGTACTTC	CASSMGGPMEQYF
TRBV9	TRBD1	TRBJ1-1	-	TGTGCCAGCAGCGTAGCCCACAGGGGCCCCGGAAATGAAGCTTTCTTT	CASSVAHRGPGNEAFF
TRBV7-2	TRBD1	TRBJ2-1	-	TGTGCCAGCAGCTTCGGGACAGGGGGCAATGAGCAGTTCTTC	CASSFGTGGNEQFF
TRBV5-1	TRBD1	TRBJ1-1	-	TGCGCCAGCAGCCCAATTCCCAAAATACAGGGGGCAAATGCTTTCTTT	CASSPIPKIQGANAFF
TRBV6-5	-	TRBJ2-7	-	TGTGCCTCAAGGGGGGGGCACGAGCAGTACTTC	CASRGGHEQYF
TRBV7-2	TRBD2	TRBJ2-1	-	TGTGCCAGCAAACTAGCGGGGCCCTACAATGAGCAGTTCTTC	CASKLAGPYNEQFF
TRBV30	-	TRBJ2-2	-	TGTGCCTGGAGCCCAGGTGGGGACACCGGGGAGCTGTTTTTT	CAWSPGGDTGELFF
TRBV2	TRBD1	TRBJ2-5	-	TGTGCCAGCACGAGGACAGGAAAAGAGACCCAGTACTTC	CASTRTGKETQYF
TRBV5-4	-	TRBJ1-3	-	TGTGCCAGCAGCCGGGACACAAGCTCTGGAAACACCATATATTTT	CASSRDTSSGNTIYF
TRBV7-9	-	TRBJ1-1	once	TGTGCCAGCAGCCATTCGCTAGGGAACACTGAAGCTTTCTTT	CASSHSLGNTEAFF
TRBV7-2	-	TRBJ2-1	-	TGTGCCAGCAGCAACCCTGGGGGGGGCCACAATGAGCAGTTCTTC	CASSNPGGGHNEQFF
TRBV4-3	-	TRBJ1-2	-	TGCGCCAGCAGCCAAGATGCTCGGGAGGAGAAAGGCTACACCTTC	CASSQDAREEKGYTF